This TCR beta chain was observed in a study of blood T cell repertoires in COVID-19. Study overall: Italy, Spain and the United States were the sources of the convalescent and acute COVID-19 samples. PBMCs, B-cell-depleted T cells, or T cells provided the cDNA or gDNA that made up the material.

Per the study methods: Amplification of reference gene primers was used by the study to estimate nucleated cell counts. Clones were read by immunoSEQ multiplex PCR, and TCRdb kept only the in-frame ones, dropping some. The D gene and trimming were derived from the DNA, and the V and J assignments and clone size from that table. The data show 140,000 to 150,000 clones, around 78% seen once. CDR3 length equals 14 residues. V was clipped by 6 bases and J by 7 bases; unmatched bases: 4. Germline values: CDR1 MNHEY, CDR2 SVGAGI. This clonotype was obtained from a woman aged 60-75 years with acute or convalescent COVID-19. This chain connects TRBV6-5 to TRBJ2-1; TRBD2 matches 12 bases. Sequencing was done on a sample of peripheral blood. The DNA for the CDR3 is TGTGCCAGCAGACCGGGACTAGCGGGTAATGAGCAGTTCTTC. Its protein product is CASRPGLAGNEQFF.